These 15 T cell receptor beta chains originate from one sample sequenced in a study of shared T cell receptors in the human thymus. The data were produced by immunoSEQ multiplex PCR, yet TCRdb's version contains in-frame clones alone and is incomplete. The table lists around 340,000 clones, more than 85% of them singletons. The specimen was thymocytes. The receptor source for this set is a human donor.

This clone was counted a single time. CDR3 residues: CATSGTGSNQPQHF. For the CDR3, the DNA is TGTGCCACCTCGGGGACGGGTAGCAATCAGCCCCAGCATTTT. The V gene is TRBV10-3, the J gene TRBJ1-5; TRBD1 is a possible D gene (5 bases). The V gene's germline CDR1 is ENHRY and CDR2 SYGVKD. V lost 10 bases, J lost 0 bases, and 13 bases lay in between. The CDR3 runs 14 residues.

The gene calls are TRBV19 and TRBJ2-7; possibly TRBD1 for D (6 bases). V was clipped by 8 bases and J by 1 base, with 15 bases between them. The CDR3 length is 14 residues. Germline V lookup: CDR1 LNHDA, CDR2 SQIVND (reference sequence). CDR3 residues: CASGRQAQSYEQYF. CDR3 DNA: TGTGCCAGTGGGAGACAGGCCCAGTCCTACGAGCAGTACTTC.

The V gene is TRBV5-1, the J gene TRBJ2-7, with D possibly matching TRBD1 (6 bases). Per germline, CDR1 SGHRS and CDR2 YFSETQ. Trimming took 1 base from V and 5 from J, leaving 22 bases between them. This CDR3 comprises 17 residues. For the CDR3, the DNA is TGCGCCAGCAGCTTGATACCCTTACAGGGCGTACTCCACGAGCAGTACTTC. This encodes CASSLIPLQGVLHEQYF.

The chain carries TRBV6-1 and TRBJ1-2, with 9 bases identical to TRBD1. CDR1 and CDR2 from the germline V gene are MNHNS and SASEGT. V lost 4 bases and J lost 4; bases outside the gene matches: 13. The CDR3 consists of 17 residues. The chain's CDR3 is CASSGGDRATRGYGYTF. CDR3 sequence (DNA): TGTGCCAGCAGTGGGGGGGACAGGGCCACACGGGGCTATGGCTACACCTTC.

This clone appeared a few times. The rearrangement uses TRBV18 and TRBJ2-6; no firm D call. This CDR3 spans 15 amino acids. Germline V lookup: CDR1 KGHSH, CDR2 LQKENI. V lost 3 bases and J 0 bases, leaving 6 bases between the germline ends. CDR3 amino acids: CASSPWISGANVLTF. The CDR3 nucleotides are TGTGCCAGCTCACCCTGGATCTCTGGGGCCAACGTCCTGACTTTC.

The V call is TRBV7-9, the J call TRBJ2-1; perhaps D is TRBD1 or TRBD2 (5 bases each). The CDR3 spans 17 residues. The germline V gene encodes CDR1 SEHNR and CDR2 FQNEAQ (reference sequence). The V and J ends lost 5 bases and 6 bases respectively, with 23 bases between them. As DNA, the CDR3 is TGTGCCAGCAGCCCCGTCCCCCTCCCCCCCGGGGCCAATGAGCAGTTCTTC. It is translated as CASSPVPLPPGANEQFF.

The chain has TRBV30 and TRBJ1-1; the match to TRBD1 covers 7 bases. J gave up 5 bases and V 4 bases, and 4 bases lay outside the gene matches. The CDR3 is made up of 12 amino acids. The V gene's germline CDR1 is GTSNPN and CDR2 SVGIG (reference sequence). Here the CDR3 DNA reads TGTGCCTGGAAGACAGGGAGGACTGAAGCTTTCTTT. It is translated as CAWKTGRTEAFF.

The CDR3 region is CASSVGQSPETQYF. In DNA, the CDR3 is TGTGCCAGCAGCGTTGGACAGTCCCCAGAGACCCAGTACTTC. The V and J genes are TRBV9 and TRBJ2-5; maybe TRBD1 (6 bases). V was trimmed by 2 bases and J by 4 bases, leaving 12 bases between them. Germline V CDR1 and CDR2: SGDLS, YYNGEE. The CDR3 is 14 amino acids. The full variable domain, completed using reference TRBV9 and TRBJ2-5, is DSGVTQTPKHLITATGQRVTLRCSPRSGDLSVYWYQQSLDQGLQFLIQYYNGEERAKGNILERFSAQQFPDLHSELNLSSLELGDSALYFCASSVGQSPETQYFGPGTRLLVL.

V gene TRBV19 combines with J gene TRBJ2-3, with D unresolved. Germline CDR1 and CDR2: LNHDA and SQIVND (reference sequence). V was shortened by 4 bases and J by 5 bases, with 7 bases between the two germline ends. This CDR3 contains 12 residues. CDR3 region: CASSSLGDTQYF. The CDR3 region has the DNA TGTGCCAGTAGTAGTTTGGGAGATACGCAGTATTTT. Using reference TRBV19 and TRBJ2-3 for the parts outside the CDR3, the full variable domain is DGGITQSPKYLFRKEGQNVTLSCEQNLNHDAMYWYRQDPGQGLRLIYYSQIVNDFQKGDIAEGYSVSREKKESFPLTVTSAQKNPTAFYLCASSSLGDTQYFGPGTRLTVL.

CDR3 residues: CASSEERQGPAGEQYF. Here the CDR3 DNA reads TGTGCCAGCAGTGAAGAGAGACAGGGTCCCGCCGGCGAGCAGTACTTC. The chain links TRBV6-1 to TRBJ2-7; TRBD1 matches at 7 bases. The CDR3 sequence is 16 residues long. Germline CDR1 is MNHNS and CDR2 is SASEGT. The junction had 12 bases not matched to a gene; V was cut back by 1 base and J by 6 bases.

This chain uses TRBV20-1 with TRBJ1-2; D unclear. The CDR3 consists of 11 residues. Germline values: CDR1 DFQATT, CDR2 SNEGSKA (reference sequence). V was trimmed by 6 bases and J by 2 bases, leaving 7 bases between them. In DNA form, the CDR3 reads TGCAGTGCCAGAAGGAACTATGGCTACACCTTC. Residues: CSARRNYGYTF.

The genes are TRBV5-8 and TRBJ1-2; 7 bases line up with TRBD1. The CDR3 consists of 14 residues. J gave up 6 bases and V 4 bases, and 9 bases lay outside the gene matches. Per germline, CDR1 SGHTS and CDR2 YDEGEE. Here the CDR3 reads CASSPGGVKNGYTF. The CDR3 DNA sequence: TGTGCCAGCAGCCCAGGGGGGGTAAAGAATGGCTACACCTTC.

This rearrangement joins TRBV27 to TRBJ2-1; D unclear. Germline lookup yields CDR1 MNHEY and CDR2 SMNVEV (reference sequence). The CDR3 loop spans 15 amino acids. Trimming pared 2 bases from V and 2 bases from J, leaving 10 bases between. In nucleotides, the CDR3 is TGTGCCAGCAGTTTAGGGCGGCCTACCTACAATGAGCAGTTCTTC. Encoded protein: CASSLGRPTYNEQFF.

This chain connects TRBV27 to TRBJ1-1; D remains ambiguous. Trimming took off 4 bases at V and 0 bases at J, with 18 bases between the two ends. Germline V gene lookup returns CDR1 MNHEY and CDR2 SMNVEV (reference sequence). This CDR3 has 17 amino acids. CDR3 bases: TGTGCCAGCAGTTGGAAGCTGAGCCCTGAGATGAACACTGAAGCTTTCTTT. Translating it yields CASSWKLSPEMNTEAFF.

The chain employs TRBV7-6 and TRBJ2-7, with 12 positions matching TRBD2. The CDR3 has 17 residues. V lost 4 bases to trimming and J lost 4 bases; unmatched junction nucleotides: 11. CDR1 SGHVS and CDR2 FNYEAQ come from the germline V gene. In DNA, the CDR3 is TGTGCCAGCAGCTCCCCCCACCTAGCGGGAGGGAGGTACGAGCAGTACTTC. Its protein product is CASSSPHLAGGRYEQYF.